This T cell receptor (beta chain) was captured in a study of response to subunit inactivated influenza vaccine. Study observations and caveats: Authors suggested each seasonal flu vaccination may recruit only limited numbers of new T cells.

MiXCR was run by TCRdb on the RT-PCR reads, yielding one entry per CDR3 protein. The data show under 200,000 distinct CDR3 sequences, with about 11% seen just once and 12% held by the top ten. This clonotype was picked up many times. Antigen specificity is unknown. CDR3 length equals 17 residues. The germline V gene encodes CDR1 SGHVS and CDR2 FNYEAQ. V dropped 1 base and J dropped 6; count of bases not matched to a gene: 10. The sample was non-naive T cells sorted from PBMCs, taken 40 to 50 days after vaccination. This sequence joins TRBV7-6 and TRBJ2-1; 9 bases fit TRBD1. The source is a man aged 50 to 59 who received an inactivated influenza vaccine. CDR3 in DNA: TGTGCCAGCAGCTTAGTAAACCCGGGACAGGGCACCAATGAGCAGTTCTTC. This codes for CASSLVNPGQGTNEQFF.